A single sample gave rise to the 14 T cell receptor beta chains below, sequenced in a study of blood T cell repertoires in COVID-19. The repertoire was sequenced with immunoSEQ multiplex PCR; TCRdb's copy has only in-frame clones and lacks some. The table lists 200,000 to 250,000 clones, 90% of them singletons. The sequenced sample was PBMCs or T cells enriched from blood (not recorded which). Receptor source: a man aged 50-59 years who had been exposed to COVID-19.

A single count supports this clone. V gene TRBV5-4 combines with J gene TRBJ2-1; 10 positions match TRBD2. Trimming cost V 3 bases and J 6 bases; bases outside gene matches: 12. The CDR3 totals 17 residues. The germline V gene has CDR1 SGHNT and CDR2 YYREEE (reference sequence). The DNA of the CDR3 is TGTGCCAGCAGCTCATCCGCCGCCAGCGGGGGGGGCAATGAGCAGTTCTTC. Its protein product is CASSSSAASGGGNEQFF. The entire variable domain, with the rest obtained from reference TRBV5-4 and TRBJ2-1, is as follows: ETGVTQSPTHLIKTRGQQVTLRCSSQSGHNTVSWYQQALGQGPQFIFQYYREEENGRGNFPPRFSGLQFPNYSSELNVNALELDDSALYLCASSSSAASGGGNEQFFGPGTRLTVL.

The chain uses TRBV4-1 and TRBJ2-5, with 10 bases matching TRBD2. The CDR3 length is 17 residues. In germline, CDR1 is MGHRA, CDR2 YSYEKL. The trim removed 0 bases at V and 1 base at J, leaving 5 bases unmatched. The CDR3: CASSQEVAGGSQETQYF. The DNA of the CDR3 is TGCGCCAGCAGCCAAGAGGTAGCGGGAGGCTCCCAAGAGACCCAGTACTTC.

J is TRBJ2-7 and V is TRBV28; TRBD1 matches 9 bases. This CDR3 contains 14 residues. V trimming: 7 bases; J trimming: 4 bases; junction bases outside the gene matches: 8. CDR1 and CDR2 (germline): MDHEN, SYDVKM. This chain's CDR3 is CASTLGDRAYEQYF. DNA for the CDR3: TGTGCCAGCACCCTGGGGGACAGGGCTTACGAGCAGTACTTC.

This clone came up a few times. The chain uses TRBV5-1 and TRBJ2-7; 7 nucleotides line up with TRBD2. Germline CDR1 is SGHRS and CDR2 is YFSETQ. The ends lost 0 bases at V and 0 bases at J; junction bases unmatched: 3. The CDR3 length is 15 residues. The CDR3 loop reads CASSLGGGSSYEQYV. The CDR3 region has the DNA TGCGCCAGCAGCTTGGGAGGCGGGAGCTCCTACGAGCAGTACGTC.

V and J are TRBV24-1 and TRBJ1-6, with unresolved D. The V gene's germline CDR1 is KGHDR and CDR2 SFDVKD. The V end was cut by 9 bases, the J end by 0 bases, with 20 bases between. This CDR3 has 18 residues. CDR3 sequence: CATPERAALSSYNSPLHF. CDR3 nucleotides: TGTGCCACCCCTGAGAGGGCGGCCCTTAGCTCCTATAATTCACCCCTCCACTTT.

The rearrangement uses TRBV28 and TRBJ1-5; D is undetermined. V gave up 1 base and J gave up 0 bases, with 7 bases separating them. Germline-derived CDR1 and CDR2 are MDHEN and SYDVKM. This CDR3 comprises 15 residues. CDR3 residues: CASSLSVHSNQPQHF. The DNA of the CDR3 is TGTGCCAGCAGTTTATCAGTTCATAGCAATCAGCCCCAGCATTTT. Full variable domain (outside the CDR3, taken from reference TRBV28 and TRBJ1-5): DVKVTQSSRYLVKRTGEKVFLECVQDMDHENMFWYRQDPGLGLRLIYFSYDVKMKEKGDIPEGYSVSREKKERFSLILESASTNQTSMYLCASSLSVHSNQPQHFGDGTRLSIL.

The gene calls are TRBV7-2 and TRBJ2-3; 12 bases are shared with TRBD2. With V trimmed by 4 bases and J by 5 bases, 7 bases remained unmatched. CDR1 is SGHTA, CDR2 FQGNSA, per germline. The CDR3 consists of 16 residues. The DNA of the CDR3 is TGTGCCAGCAGCTCTCGACTAGCGGGGGTGAGAGATACGCAGTATTTT. Protein sequence: CASSSRLAGVRDTQYF.

The chain carries TRBV5-1 and TRBJ2-1; weak D call: TRBD2 (5 bases). The CDR3 extends over 16 amino acids. The ends were cut back, 3 bases at V and 3 bases at J, with 16 bases in the middle. Germline lookup yields CDR1 SGHRS and CDR2 YFSETQ. CDR3 loop: CASSSRGVGIYNEQFF. The CDR3, as DNA: TGCGCCAGCAGCTCCCGTGGGGTCGGGATCTACAATGAGCAGTTCTTC.

The V gene is TRBV7-9, the J gene TRBJ1-4; perhaps TRBD1 as D (5 bases). Between the trimmed V and J ends, which lost 1 base and 6 bases, there was a span of 12 bases. The CDR3 spans 15 residues. The germline V gene encodes CDR1 SEHNR and CDR2 FQNEAQ (reference sequence). CDR3 region: CASSLGDPRDEKLFF. The CDR3 coding sequence is TGTGCCAGCAGCTTAGGAGACCCCAGGGATGAAAAACTGTTTTTT.

The V call is TRBV29-1, the J call TRBJ2-5, with 9 bases that match TRBD2. Germline V lookup: CDR1 SQVTM, CDR2 ANQGSEA. The CDR3 runs to 14 residues. The V gene end was trimmed by 7 bases and the J gene end by 0 bases; junction bases not matched to a gene: 6. The CDR3 nucleotides read TGCAGCGGGAGACTAGCGGCCCACCAAGAGACCCAGTACTTC. It encodes CSGRLAAHQETQYF.

The chain employs TRBV18 and TRBJ1-1; D is perhaps TRBD1 (6 bases). V lost 2 bases and J 3 bases, leaving 10 bases between the germline ends. The germline V gene has CDR1 KGHSH and CDR2 LQKENI. CDR3 length equals 14 residues. CDR3 protein: CASSPNRAYTEAFF. CDR3 in DNA: TGTGCCAGCTCACCAAACAGGGCCTACACTGAAGCTTTCTTT.

The rearrangement links TRBV15 to TRBJ2-3; a possible D gene is TRBD1 (6 bases). The germline CDR1 and CDR2 sequences are LNHNV and YYDKDF (reference sequence). The CDR3 sequence is 17 residues long. V dropped 2 bases and J dropped 2 bases, with 17 bases sitting between them. CDR3 DNA: TGTGCCACCAGCAGAACCCTGACAGGATTTTACACAGATACGCAGTATTTT. Amino acids: CATSRTLTGFYTDTQYF.

The V call is TRBV30, the J call TRBJ1-4; no firm D call. The CDR3 consists of 14 residues. The germline V gene encodes CDR1 GTSNPN and CDR2 SVGIG (reference sequence). The V end was cut by 2 bases, the J end by 7 bases, with 14 bases between. This CDR3 reads CAWSPPGGFEKLFF. CDR3 sequence (DNA): TGTGCCTGGAGTCCTCCCGGTGGTTTTGAAAAACTGTTTTTT.

V gene TRBV24-1 combines with J gene TRBJ1-1; 11 positions agree with TRBD1. CDR1 KGHDR and CDR2 SFDVKD come from the germline V gene. V was clipped by 10 bases and J by 0 bases; unmatched bases: 6. CDR3 length: 15 amino acids. This CDR3 is CATPGQGAMNTEAFF. The CDR3 DNA follows: TGTGCCACTCCCGGACAGGGGGCGATGAACACTGAAGCTTTCTTT.